A selection of T cell receptor beta chains follows, all from one sample in a study of T cells in localized non-small cell lung cancer. Method: immunoSEQ multiplex PCR; TCRdb's copy keeps in-frame clones and lacks some. This sample has about 30,000 clones, with about 88% found just once. The specimen comprised peripheral blood, sampled before any cancer treatment. These receptors were taken from a female donor at least 60 years old with stage III squamous cell lung carcinoma. Both conserved end residues are part of each CDR3. The D gene is left open where the match is weak. Clone size is shown for a subset of rows, as once, few, many or a class of expanded clone.

TRBV9	TRBD2	.	TRBJ2-2	CASSVEARLAGPGELFF	TGTGCCAGCAGCGTAGAGGCCCGACTAGCGGGGCCCGGGGAGCTGTTTTTT
TRBV7-2	.	.	TRBJ2-3	CASSLAGWGGADTQYF	TGTGCCAGCAGCTTAGCAGGATGGGGCGGGGCAGATACGCAGTATTTT
TRBV5-1	.	.	TRBJ2-5	CASSLGQRGETQYF	TGCGCCAGCAGCCTCGGACAGCGAGGAGAGACCCAGTACTTC
TRBV28	.	.	TRBJ1-3	CASRYTGRRENTIYF	TGTGCCAGCAGATACACAGGGAGAAGGGAAAACACCATATATTTT
TRBV6-5	TRBD1	.	TRBJ1-3	CASARTGQGGDTIYF	TGTGCCAGCGCGAGGACGGGACAGGGGGGAGACACCATATATTTT
TRBV7-9	.	.	TRBJ1-2	CASSQDQVGLGAIDGYTF	TGTGCCAGCAGCCAAGATCAGGTTGGCCTAGGGGCGATCGATGGCTACACCTTC
TRBV21-1	.	.	TRBJ1-1	CASSKAPGDAEAFF	TGTGCCAGCAGCAAAGCGCCCGGCGACGCTGAAGCTTTCTTT
TRBV2	TRBD2	.	TRBJ2-7	CASSSGTSGYEQYF	TGTGCCAGCAGCTCCGGGACTAGCGGCTACGAGCAGTACTTC
TRBV7-6	TRBD1	once	TRBJ2-3	CASSSNRGPTDTQYF	TGTGCCAGCAGCAGCAATAGGGGGCCCACAGATACGCAGTATTTT
TRBV19	TRBD1	.	TRBJ2-7	CASSAGTGGYEQYF	TGTGCCAGCTCCGCCGGGACAGGAGGTTACGAGCAGTACTTC
TRBV6-1	TRBD2	once	TRBJ2-1	CASSERSGGGEQFF	TGTGCCAGCAGTGAAAGGTCGGGAGGGGGTGAGCAGTTCTTC
TRBV29-1	.	.	TRBJ2-7	CSARGLLSYEQYF	TGCAGCGCTCGAGGGTTGCTGTCCTACGAGCAGTACTTC
TRBV7-2	.	.	TRBJ1-2	CASSPKQGAYGYTF	TGTGCCAGCAGTCCCAAGCAGGGAGCCTATGGCTACACCTTC
TRBV7-8	TRBD1	.	TRBJ2-7	CASSRDRSYEQYF	TGTGCCAGCAGCAGGGACAGGAGCTACGAGCAGTACTTC